The 18 T cell receptor beta chains below come from one sample, sequenced in a study of T cells in Graves' hyperthyroidism and ophthalmopathy. The investigators amplified TCR beta CDR3 regions from RNA transcripts. Researchers ran a first-round RT-PCR on the TCR CDR3 using the HTBI primer set. TCRdb reprocessed the multiplex PCR reads with MiXCR, giving one entry per CDR3 protein. Of hundreds of thousands of distinct CDR3 sequences listed, roughly 15% are singletons. Sequencing input: blood. These TCRs come from a woman aged 40 to 50 with Graves' ophthalmopathy.

There are many counts of this clonotype. The J gene is TRBJ2-2, the V gene TRBV12-3 or TRBV12-4; no definite D call. Trimming pared 1 base from V and 2 bases from J, leaving 11 bases between. This CDR3 is built from 16 residues. CDR3 loop: CASSLDLSYNTGELFF. The CDR3 coding sequence is TGTGCCAGCAGTTTAGATCTCAGCTATAACACCGGGGAGCTGTTTTTT.

This clonotype was detected ten times or more. The rearrangement uses TRBV7-8 and TRBJ2-5, with 8 bases fitting TRBD2. The CDR3 sequence is 15 residues long. Germline V gives CDR1 SGHVS, CDR2 FQNEAQ. V shed 4 bases, J shed 5 bases, and the junction held 9 bases outside the gene matches. As DNA, the CDR3 is TGTGCCAGCAGCTCATCGGGAGGGGCGGGGGAGACCCAGTACTTC. Protein product: CASSSSGGAGETQYF.

This clonotype was counted ten times or more. This chain joins TRBV7-2 and TRBJ1-2; D might be TRBD1 (6 bases). This CDR3 spans 15 amino acids. CDR1 and CDR2 from the germline V gene are SGHTA and FQGNSA. Trimming left V 5 bases short and J 1 base short, with 14 bases between. As DNA, the CDR3 is TGTGCCAGCAGCACTGAAGGGGGATTTAACTATGGCTACACCTTC. It yields the protein CASSTEGGFNYGYTF.

Concerning this clonotype itself: At one of its ends the junction is not consistent with the germline gene, which may arise from a read error. J is TRBJ2-7 and V is TRBV13, with a weak D call TRBD1 (6 bases). CDR3 length equals 15 residues. The germline V gene encodes CDR1 PRHDT and CDR2 FYEKMQ (reference sequence). This CDR3 reads CAGSLGFGGGDEQYF. The CDR3 coding sequence is TGTGCCGGCAGCTTAGGCTTTGGGGGCGGCGACGAGCAGTACTTC. Together with reference TRBV13 and TRBJ2-7, the CDR3 gives the full variable domain: AAGVIQSPRHLIKEKRETATLKCYPIPRHDTVYWYQQGPGQDPQFLISFYEKMQSDKGSIPDRFSAQQFSDYHSELNMSSLELGDSALYFCAGSLGFGGGDEQYFGPGTRLTVT.

The J gene is TRBJ2-2, the V gene TRBV30, with TRBD2 identical over 9 bases. Germline loops: CDR1 GTSNPN, CDR2 SVGIG (reference sequence). The CDR3 has 14 amino acids. CDR3 loop: CDYIAGAPTGELFF. In DNA, the CDR3 is TGTGACTATATAGCGGGAGCTCCCACCGGGGAGCTGTTTTTT.

This clonotype was seen many times. The rearrangement uses TRBV11-2 and TRBJ1-1; the match to TRBD1 covers 8 bases. In germline, CDR1 is SGHAT, CDR2 FQNNGV. This CDR3 spans 17 amino acids. Trimming removed 5 bases from V and 1 base from J; junction bases left unmatched: 12. The CDR3 spells CASSPWRIGQGNTEAFF. The CDR3 DNA reads TGTGCCAGCAGCCCGTGGCGTATAGGACAGGGGAACACTGAAGCTTTCTTT.

The chain combines TRBV11-3 with TRBJ2-1; TRBD2 matches 12 bases. V was clipped by 5 bases and J by 7 bases; unmatched bases: 6. Germline CDR1 and CDR2: SGHNT and YENEEA. The CDR3 extends over 15 amino acids. The CDR3 protein is CASSKRLAGGNEQFF. DNA of the CDR3: TGTGCCAGCAGCAAGAGGCTAGCGGGAGGGAATGAGCAGTTCTTC.

This clonotype has more than one count but fewer than ten. The chain links TRBV18 to TRBJ1-5, with a possible D match to TRBD1 (5 bases). From germline, CDR1 is KGHSH and CDR2 LQKENI. Trimming cost V 3 bases and J 10 bases, with 16 bases left between them. The CDR3 extends over 14 amino acids. CDR3 in DNA: TGTGCCAGCTCACCGGGGGTATCGGTTTTTCCCCAGCATTTT. Its protein product is CASSPGVSVFPQHF.

This clonotype has a handful of counts. V is TRBV15 and J is TRBJ2-4; the D gene is possibly TRBD1 (5 bases). V shed 2 bases and J shed 0 bases, with 11 bases lying between them. CDR3 size: 16 residues. The germline V gene encodes CDR1 LNHNV and CDR2 YYDKDF (reference sequence). CDR3 in amino acids: CATSRQGHLAKNIQYF. For the CDR3, the DNA is TGTGCCACCAGCAGACAAGGACACTTAGCCAAAAACATTCAGTACTTC.

This clonotype was picked up a small number of times. The genes are TRBV18 and TRBJ1-1; no clear D gene. V lost 0 bases to trimming and J lost 4 bases, with 6 bases between them. Germline V gene sequence: CDR1 KGHSH, CDR2 LQKENI. CDR3 length: 13 amino acids. The CDR3 sequence: CASSPPSGTEAFF. The CDR3 coding sequence is TGTGCCAGCTCACCACCGAGTGGCACTGAAGCTTTCTTT.

This clonotype has at least ten counts. The chain uses TRBV19 and TRBJ2-2; TRBD2 matches at 8 bases. J lost 5 bases, V lost 7 bases, and 12 bases had no gene match. The CDR3 totals 16 residues. CDR1 and CDR2 from the germline V gene are LNHDA and SQIVND (reference sequence). CDR3 residues: CASKGSGKSYTGELFF. CDR3 coding DNA: TGTGCCAGTAAGGGTAGCGGGAAGTCTTATACCGGGGAGCTGTTTTTT.

The table lists this clonotype with many counts. This rearrangement joins TRBV6-1 to TRBJ1-5; 7 nucleotides align to TRBD1. Germline-derived CDR1 and CDR2 are MNHNS and SASEGT. This CDR3 contains 15 residues. V gave up 6 bases and J gave up 0 bases; unmatched junction bases: 5. As DNA, the CDR3 is TGTGCCAGCAGCCCGGGACAGTATAGCAATCAGCCCCAGCATTTT. Protein sequence: CASSPGQYSNQPQHF.

This clonotype was found many times. The CDR3 loop reads CASSSGGRPLGEQYF. The CDR3 nucleotides are TGTGCCAGCAGCTCAGGCGGACGGCCCCTGGGCGAGCAGTACTTC. The chain uses TRBV7-9 and TRBJ2-7; D is ambiguous. The CDR3 extends over 15 amino acids. V dropped 4 bases and J dropped 6 bases, with 19 bases sitting between them. Germline CDR1 is SEHNR and CDR2 is FQNEAQ (reference sequence).

This clonotype showed up just a few times. The chain combines TRBV19 with TRBJ2-7, with 8 bases identical to TRBD1. J gave up 2 bases and V 6 bases, and 9 bases lay outside the gene matches. Per the germline V gene, CDR1 is LNHDA and CDR2 is SQIVND (reference sequence). This CDR3 spans 15 amino acids. The CDR3 nucleotides are TGTGCCAGTAGACTCTCTGGGACAGGCCCCTACGAGCAGTACTTC. Amino acid sequence: CASRLSGTGPYEQYF.

This clonotype has ten or more counts. The genes are TRBV6-5 and TRBJ1-2; D is ambiguous. Deletions cut 8 bases from V and 7 bases from J, with 23 bases between. This CDR3 has 15 amino acids. The germline V gene has CDR1 MNHEY and CDR2 SVGAGI. Written as DNA, the CDR3 is TGTGCCAGCGGTTCCCTGGGCCAAAAAGATACTGGCTACACCTTC. Translation: CASGSLGQKDTGYTF.

This clonotype was observed at least ten times. V usage is TRBV20-1 and J usage is TRBJ1-1; no definite D call. Germline lookup yields CDR1 DFQATT and CDR2 SNEGSKA (reference sequence). The V and J ends lost 0 bases and 7 bases respectively, with 9 bases between them. The length of the CDR3 is 12 residues. CDR3 in amino acids: CSAREFGFEAFF. In nucleotides, the CDR3 is TGCAGTGCTAGAGAATTCGGATTTGAAGCTTTCTTT.

This clonotype was counted between two and nine times. The chain links TRBV7-9 to TRBJ1-1, with unresolved D. CDR3 length equals 15 residues. V dropped 0 bases and J dropped 7 bases, with 15 bases sitting between them. Per germline, CDR1 SEHNR and CDR2 FQNEAQ (reference sequence). The CDR3 nucleotides read TGTGCCAGCAGCTTAGCTGGGTGGCCCGATGGTGAAGCTTTCTTT. Amino acid sequence: CASSLAGWPDGEAFF.

This clonotype was seen repeatedly, ten times or more. This rearrangement joins TRBV20-1 to TRBJ1-6; TRBD1 might be the D (6 bases). The germline V and J ends were trimmed by 0 bases and 7 bases, with 13 bases remaining between them. The CDR3 consists of 15 residues. Per germline, CDR1 DFQATT and CDR2 SNEGSKA (reference sequence). CDR3 amino acids: CSARDPTGPNSPLHF. The CDR3 DNA reads TGCAGTGCTAGAGACCCGACAGGCCCCAATTCACCCCTCCACTTT.